This T cell receptor beta chain came from a study of beta chain features in type 1 diabetes. Findings and limits, study-wide: Compared with healthy donors, patients appeared to share more similar naive, central memory and regulatory TCRB repertoires. All four CD4+ subsets of Type 1 diabetes patients contained TCRB CDR3s that were moderately but significantly shorter.

The ends were cut back, 0 bases at V and 6 bases at J, with 9 bases in the middle. CDR1 SGHDN and CDR2 FVKESK come from the germline V gene. This CDR3 is 14 amino acids long. Concerning this clone: Antigen specificity is unknown.

Every bit of the isolated RNA underwent reverse transcription, so sequencing read expressed TCRB transcripts. It was found that naive, central memory and regulatory T cell samples averaged around 3.6 million reads. TCRdb keeps only in-frame clones here, not all; method: immunoSEQ multiplex PCR. The sample holds 600,000 or so clones, more than 13% seen once. The specimen sequenced was naive CD4+ T cells from blood. The chain combines TRBV14 with TRBJ2-4; D is uncertain. The sequence was collected from a man aged 18-30 years with type 1 diabetes. CDR3 sequence (DNA): TGTGCCAGCAGCCAAGATCGGACCACAAACATTCAGTACTTC. Translated, it gives CASSQDRTTNIQYF.